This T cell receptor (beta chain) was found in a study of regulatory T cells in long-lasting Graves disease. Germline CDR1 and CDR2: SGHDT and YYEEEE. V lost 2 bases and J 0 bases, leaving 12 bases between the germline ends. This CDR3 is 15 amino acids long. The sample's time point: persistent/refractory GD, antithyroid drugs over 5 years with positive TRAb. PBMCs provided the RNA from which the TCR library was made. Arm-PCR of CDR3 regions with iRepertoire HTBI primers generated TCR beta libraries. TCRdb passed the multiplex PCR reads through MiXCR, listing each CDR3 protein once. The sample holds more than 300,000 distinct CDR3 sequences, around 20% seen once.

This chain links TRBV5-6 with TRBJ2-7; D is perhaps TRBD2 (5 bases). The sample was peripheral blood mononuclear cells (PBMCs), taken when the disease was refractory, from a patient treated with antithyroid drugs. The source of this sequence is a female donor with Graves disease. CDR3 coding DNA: TGTGCCAGCAGCTTCCTAGCTATTCCCTCCTACGAGCAGTACTTC. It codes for CASSFLAIPSYEQYF.